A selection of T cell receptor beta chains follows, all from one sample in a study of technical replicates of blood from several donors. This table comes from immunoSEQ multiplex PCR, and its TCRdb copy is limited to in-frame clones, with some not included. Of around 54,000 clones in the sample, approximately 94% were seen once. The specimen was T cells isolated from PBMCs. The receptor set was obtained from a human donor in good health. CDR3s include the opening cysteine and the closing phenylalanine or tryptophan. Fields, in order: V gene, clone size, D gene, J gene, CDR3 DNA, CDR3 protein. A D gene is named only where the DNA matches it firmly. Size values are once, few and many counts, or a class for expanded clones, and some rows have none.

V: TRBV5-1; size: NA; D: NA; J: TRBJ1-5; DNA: TGCGCCAGCAGCTTGTCCGGGCAGGGGCAGCCCCAGCATTTT; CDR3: CASSLSGQGQPQHF
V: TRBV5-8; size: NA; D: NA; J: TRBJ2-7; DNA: TGTGCCAGCAGCAGCCGGACAAATACCTACGAGCAGTACTTC; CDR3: CASSSRTNTYEQYF
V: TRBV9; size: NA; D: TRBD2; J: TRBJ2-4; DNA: TGTGCCAGCAGCGACGGACTAGCCCAAAACATTCAGTACTTC; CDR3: CASSDGLAQNIQYF
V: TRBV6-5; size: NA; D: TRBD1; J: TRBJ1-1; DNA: TGTGCCAGCACCCAGGGGGCGGGGGTGAACACTGAAGCTTTCTTT; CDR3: CASTQGAGVNTEAFF
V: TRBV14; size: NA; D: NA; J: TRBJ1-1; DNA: TGTGCCAGCAGCCTACGGTGGGGGGGAGGCACTGAAGCTTTCTTT; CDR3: CASSLRWGGGTEAFF
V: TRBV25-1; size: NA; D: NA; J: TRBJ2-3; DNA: TGTGCCAGCAGTGAATTCAAAGCTAGCACAGATACGCAGTATTTT; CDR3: CASSEFKASTDTQYF
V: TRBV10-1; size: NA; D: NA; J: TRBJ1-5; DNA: TGCGCCAGCAGTCCGCGGCAGCCCCAGCATTTT; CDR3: CASSPRQPQHF
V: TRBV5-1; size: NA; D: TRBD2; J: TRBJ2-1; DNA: TGCGCCAGCAGCTTGGAACTAGCGTTAAAGTTCTTC; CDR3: CASSLELALKFF
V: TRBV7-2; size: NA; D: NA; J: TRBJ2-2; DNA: TGTGCCAGCAGCTTAGGGGGCGCCGGGGAGCTGTTTTTT; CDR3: CASSLGGAGELFF
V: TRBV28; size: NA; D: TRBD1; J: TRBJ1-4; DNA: TGTGCCAGCAGCGCCCCGGACAGGGGGACTAATGAAAAACTGTTTTTT; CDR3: CASSAPDRGTNEKLFF
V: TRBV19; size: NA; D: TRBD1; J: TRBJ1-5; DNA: TGTGCCAGTAGTATAGTATCGACAGGGGTTAGACAGCCCCAGCATTTT; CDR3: CASSIVSTGVRQPQHF
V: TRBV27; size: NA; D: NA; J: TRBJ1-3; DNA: TGTGCCAGCAGTTTAGCCGGAGGCTCTGGAAACACCATATATTTT; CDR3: CASSLAGGSGNTIYF
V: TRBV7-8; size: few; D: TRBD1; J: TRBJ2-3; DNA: TGTGCCAGCAGCCCAGGACAGGGAGCTACTACGCAGTATTTT; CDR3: CASSPGQGATTQYF
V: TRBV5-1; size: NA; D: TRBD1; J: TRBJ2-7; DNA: TGCGCCAGCAGCGCGGACAGGGGAAAAGAGCAGTACTTC; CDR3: CASSADRGKEQYF
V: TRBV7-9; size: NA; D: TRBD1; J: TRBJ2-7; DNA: TGTGCCAGCAGCTCGACAGGGGTATACGAGCAGTACTTC; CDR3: CASSSTGVYEQYF
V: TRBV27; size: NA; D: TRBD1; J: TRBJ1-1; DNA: TGTGCCAGCAGTTCTGACAGGGGGCTCTCAGGTCCTGAAGCTTTCTTT; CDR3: CASSSDRGLSGPEAFF
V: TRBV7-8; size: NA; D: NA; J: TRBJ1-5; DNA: TGTGCCAGCAGCTTCGGAAGGGGGAACAATCAGCCCCAGCATTTT; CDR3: CASSFGRGNNQPQHF
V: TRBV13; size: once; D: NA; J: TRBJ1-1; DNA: TGTGCCAGCAGCTTCGGGGAGAACACTGAAGCTTTCTTT; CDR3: CASSFGENTEAFF
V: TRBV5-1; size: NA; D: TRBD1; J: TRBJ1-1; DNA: TGCGCCAGCAGCCACGGGACAGGGGGCGCCGGGACTGAAGCTTTCTTT; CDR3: CASSHGTGGAGTEAFF
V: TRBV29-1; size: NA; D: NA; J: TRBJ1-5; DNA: TGCAGCGTTGGGCAGGGGATTAATCAGCCCCAGCATTTT; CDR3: CSVGQGINQPQHF
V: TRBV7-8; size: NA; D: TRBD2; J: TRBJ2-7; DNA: TGTGCCAGCAGCTTACTCAGGACTAGCGGGAGGCCCTACGAGCAGTACTTC; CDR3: CASSLLRTSGRPYEQYF
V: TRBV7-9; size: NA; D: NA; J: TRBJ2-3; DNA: TGTGCCAGCAGCTGGCCGGAGAGCGCAGATACGCAGTATTTT; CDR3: CASSWPESADTQYF
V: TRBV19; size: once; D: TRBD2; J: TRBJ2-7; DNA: TGTGCCACCTCCCCAAACGGACTAGCGGGAGCAGTAACCTACGAGCAGTACTTC; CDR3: CATSPNGLAGAVTYEQYF
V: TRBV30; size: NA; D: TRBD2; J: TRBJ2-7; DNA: TGTGCCTGGAGTGTACTTCCACTAGCGGGAGGCCCTTGGTACGAGCAGTACTTC; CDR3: CAWSVLPLAGGPWYEQYF
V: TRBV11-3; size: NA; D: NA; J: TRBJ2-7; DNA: TGTGCCAGCAGCTTAGCGAGACAAGTCCCCGGGAACGAGCAGTACTTC; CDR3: CASSLARQVPGNEQYF
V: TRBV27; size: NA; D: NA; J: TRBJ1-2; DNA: TGTGCCAGCAGTTCCCCGCGACAGAGCTATGGCTACACCTTC; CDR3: CASSSPRQSYGYTF
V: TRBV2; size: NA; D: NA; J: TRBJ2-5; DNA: TGTGCCAGCAGTGGGGGGGGCAGCGGGGAGACCCAGTACTTC; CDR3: CASSGGGSGETQYF
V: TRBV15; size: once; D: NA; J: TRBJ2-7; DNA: TGTGCCACCAGCAGAGTAAGAGAGGGCCTTAACTACGAGCAGTACTTC; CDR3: CATSRVREGLNYEQYF
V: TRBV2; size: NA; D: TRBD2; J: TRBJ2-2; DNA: TGTGCCAGCAGCCGATTAGGGCCTAGCGGGAGGACCGGGGAGCTGTTTTTT; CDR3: CASSRLGPSGRTGELFF
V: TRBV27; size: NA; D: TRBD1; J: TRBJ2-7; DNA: TGTGCCAGCAGTGGGGACAGGGGGGACGAGCAGTACTTC; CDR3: CASSGDRGDEQYF